A selection of T cell receptor beta chains follows, all from one sample in a study of T cell responses to AZD1222 COVID-19 vaccine. TCRdb's copy holds only in-frame clones and misses some; the assay was immunoSEQ multiplex PCR. The sample has 150,000 to 200,000 clones; 94% are singletons. Sequenced here: peripheral blood, sampled 28 days after the second AZD1222 dose. These receptors were taken from an adult who received the AZD1222 COVID-19 vaccine. Both conserved end residues are part of each CDR3. The D gene is left open where the match is weak. Expanded clones get a size class; other rows say once, few or many, or leave the size out.

size: .; J: TRBJ2-1; V: TRBV30; D: TRBD2; DNA: TGTGCCTGGAGCTCCGGACTAGCGGTGGGGAATGAGCAGTTCTTC; CDR3: CAWSSGLAVGNEQFF
size: few; J: TRBJ2-7; V: TRBV7-2; D: TRBD2; DNA: TGTGCCAGCAGCTTAGTGGGGACTAGCGGGAGCCGCTACGAGCAGTACTTC; CDR3: CASSLVGTSGSRYEQYF
size: .; J: TRBJ2-3; V: TRBV18; D: .; DNA: TGTGCCAGCTTAACAGGGATGCCAGATACGCAGTATTTT; CDR3: CASLTGMPDTQYF
size: .; J: TRBJ1-5; V: TRBV29-1; D: .; DNA: TGCAGCGTTAAAGGGGGATTAGAGGGAGATAGCAATCAGCCCCAGCATTTT; CDR3: CSVKGGLEGDSNQPQHF
size: .; J: TRBJ2-7; V: TRBV7-8; D: .; DNA: TGTGCCAGCAGCCCAGTGGGGATCGCTGGCTACGAGCAGTACTTC; CDR3: CASSPVGIAGYEQYF
size: .; J: TRBJ2-1; V: TRBV12-5; D: TRBD2; DNA: TGTGCTAGTGCCCTAGCGGGAGCCTCCTACAATGAGCAGTTCTTC; CDR3: CASALAGASYNEQFF
size: .; J: TRBJ2-1; V: TRBV6-5; D: .; DNA: TGTGCCAGCAGTTCAGCGGGCCTACACAATGAGCAGTTCTTC; CDR3: CASSSAGLHNEQFF
size: .; J: TRBJ2-1; V: TRBV2; D: .; DNA: TGTGCCAGCAGTGAGTTCAGGTACAATGAGCAGTTCTTC; CDR3: CASSEFRYNEQFF
size: .; J: TRBJ1-1; V: TRBV4-2; D: TRBD1; DNA: TGTGCCAGGGAGGGGGCCACTGAAGCTTTCTTT; CDR3: CAREGATEAFF
size: .; J: TRBJ1-1; V: TRBV18; D: TRBD1; DNA: TGTGCCAGCTCACCATTCCGCCCGCGACAGGGGTACACTGAAGCTTTCTTT; CDR3: CASSPFRPRQGYTEAFF
size: .; J: TRBJ2-3; V: TRBV5-1; D: .; DNA: TGCGCCAGCAGCTTGTGGGGGGAGGCAGATACGCAGTATTTT; CDR3: CASSLWGEADTQYF
size: .; J: TRBJ1-2; V: TRBV6-5; D: .; DNA: TGTGCCAGCGGCAAAAGGGCTAACTATGGCTACACCTTC; CDR3: CASGKRANYGYTF
size: .; J: TRBJ2-2; V: TRBV10-3; D: .; DNA: TGTGCCATCAGTGAGTCAAAGGGGGTCAGGACCGCCAAAACCAACACCGGGGAGCTGTTTTTT; CDR3: CAISESKGVRTAKTNTGELFF
size: .; J: TRBJ2-2; V: TRBV7-6; D: .; DNA: TGTGCCAGCAGCTACGGGACCCCGAACACCGGGGAGCTGTTTTTT; CDR3: CASSYGTPNTGELFF
size: .; J: TRBJ1-4; V: TRBV28; D: TRBD1; DNA: TGTGCCAGCAGTTTGGGACAGGGGCGTGAAAAACTGTTTTTT; CDR3: CASSLGQGREKLFF
size: .; J: TRBJ2-2; V: TRBV3-1/TRBV3-2; D: TRBD2; DNA: TGTGCCAGCAGCCAAGCTACTAGCGGGCCTACCTCCTTGAACACCGGGGAGCTGTTTTTT; CDR3: CASSQATSGPTSLNTGELFF
size: .; J: TRBJ2-7; V: TRBV4-1; D: .; DNA: TGCGCCAGCAGCCAATTCCCGGGGCCTAGCTACGAGCAGTACTTC; CDR3: CASSQFPGPSYEQYF
size: .; J: TRBJ2-1; V: TRBV2; D: .; DNA: TGTGCCAGCAGCACGAGCGGGCGAGGGGGGGATGAGCAGTTCTTC; CDR3: CASSTSGRGGDEQFF
size: .; J: TRBJ2-7; V: TRBV19; D: .; DNA: TGTGCCAGTAGTATTAGAATAAGGGGCTACGAGCAGTACTTC; CDR3: CASSIRIRGYEQYF
size: .; J: TRBJ1-3; V: TRBV5-1; D: .; DNA: TGCGCCAGCAGCCCCCGAGGCGAACGAAACACCATATATTTT; CDR3: CASSPRGERNTIYF
size: .; J: TRBJ2-3; V: TRBV18; D: .; DNA: TGTGCCAGCTCACCGGGAGCGGTAGGCACAGATACGCAGTATTTT; CDR3: CASSPGAVGTDTQYF
size: .; J: TRBJ1-2; V: TRBV6-1; D: TRBD1; DNA: TGTGCCAGCTATGGAGGGGGCAGTTCTAACTATGGCTACACCTTC; CDR3: CASYGGGSSNYGYTF
size: .; J: TRBJ1-1; V: TRBV5-6; D: .; DNA: TGTGCCAGCAGCTTGGCCGTGGGGTTGAACACTGAAGCTTTCTTT; CDR3: CASSLAVGLNTEAFF
size: .; J: TRBJ1-5; V: TRBV7-8; D: .; DNA: TGTGCCAGCAGCTGGACAGATAGCAATCAGCCCCAGCATTTT; CDR3: CASSWTDSNQPQHF
size: .; J: TRBJ1-6; V: TRBV10-3; D: .; DNA: TGTGCCACTAGACAGGAGAGCTCCTATAATTCACCCCTCCACTTT; CDR3: CATRQESSYNSPLHF
size: .; J: TRBJ2-5; V: TRBV19; D: .; DNA: TGTGCCAGTAGTATCGCGGGCCAAGAGACCCAGTACTTC; CDR3: CASSIAGQETQYF
size: .; J: TRBJ1-1; V: TRBV3-1/TRBV3-2; D: .; DNA: TGTGCCAGCAGCCAAGGGAGGCACACTGAAGCTTTCTTT; CDR3: CASSQGRHTEAFF